The 13 T cell receptor beta chains below come from one sample, sequenced in a study of blood T cell repertoires in COVID-19. Method: immunoSEQ multiplex PCR; TCRdb's copy keeps in-frame clones and lacks some. The repertoire holds some 71,000 clones, around 80% seen once, with about a fifth in the top ten. The sample was peripheral blood. The receptors shown here come from a woman in her 50s with acute or convalescent COVID-19.

The chain has TRBV27 and TRBJ2-3, with 9 bases lining up with TRBD2. This CDR3 is 16 amino acids long. The V segment lost 5 bases and the J segment 0 bases; nucleotides outside the gene matches: 6. The germline V gene encodes CDR1 MNHEY and CDR2 SMNVEV (reference sequence). CDR3 nucleotides: TGTGCCAGCAGTGGGTTAGCGGGGGTGAGCACAGATACGCAGTATTTT. Encoded protein: CASSGLAGVSTDTQYF.

The chain has TRBV2 and TRBJ2-4; D might be TRBD1 (6 bases). The CDR3 covers 13 residues. Germline-derived CDR1 and CDR2 are SNHLY and FYNNEI. Trimming took 6 bases from V and 11 from J, leaving 17 bases between them. CDR3 sequence reads: CASRGDTRGLQYF. In DNA, the CDR3 is TGTGCCAGCAGGGGGGACACTAGAGGGCTTCAGTACTTC. Full variable domain (rest looked up from reference TRBV2 and TRBJ2-4): EPEVTQTPSHQVTQMGQEVILRCVPISNHLYFYWYRQILGQKVEFLVSFYNNEISEKSEIFDDQFSVERPDGSNFTLKIRSTKLEDSAMYFCASRGDTRGLQYFGAGTRLSVL.

The chain carries TRBV10-3 and TRBJ1-6; possibly TRBD1 for D (5 bases). V was cut by 4 bases and J by 9 bases, with 13 bases left in between. Germline CDR1 ENHRY, CDR2 SYGVKD. The CDR3 has 14 residues. CDR3 DNA sequence: TGTGCCATCAGTGGCCCTCAGGGTGGTTCACCCCTCCACTTT. This codes for CAISGPQGGSPLHF.

DNA for the CDR3: TGTGCCAGCAGCTTATTAGCGGGAGCATTCCGCAATGAGCAGTTCTTC. This sequence encodes CASSLLAGAFRNEQFF. V gene TRBV7-2 combines with J gene TRBJ2-1; 9 bases map to TRBD2. Trimming took 2 bases from V and 6 from J; bases not matched to a gene: 8. From germline, CDR1 is SGHTA and CDR2 FQGNSA. The CDR3 is 16 residues long.

V usage is TRBV19 and J usage is TRBJ1-1, with 7 bases lining up with TRBD1. Trimming took 1 base from V and 4 from J; bases not matched to a gene: 6. In germline, CDR1 is LNHDA, CDR2 SQIVND (reference sequence). The CDR3 consists of 15 residues. This chain's CDR3 is CASSIARTGGTEAFF. CDR3 nucleotides: TGTGCCAGTAGTATAGCTCGGACAGGAGGCACTGAAGCTTTCTTT. Filled out from reference TRBV19 and TRBJ1-1, the complete variable domain reads DGGITQSPKYLFRKEGQNVTLSCEQNLNHDAMYWYRQDPGQGLRLIYYSQIVNDFQKGDIAEGYSVSREKKESFPLTVTSAQKNPTAFYLCASSIARTGGTEAFFGQGTRLTVV.

The CDR3 protein is CASSHEGLAGRHTGELFF. Written as DNA, the CDR3 is TGTGCCAGCAGCCACGAAGGTCTAGCGGGGCGCCACACCGGGGAGCTGTTTTTT. The chain combines TRBV4-2 with TRBJ2-2, with TRBD2 matching over 9 bases. Germline V gene sequence: CDR1 LGHNA, CDR2 YNFKEQ. The length of the CDR3 is 18 residues. The trim removed 3 bases at V and 3 bases at J, leaving 11 bases unmatched.

The J gene is TRBJ1-2, the V gene TRBV4-3; D is uncertain. Germline assignment: CDR1 LGHNA and CDR2 YSLEER. Trimming shortened V by 0 bases and J by 4 bases, and 12 bases separated the two germline ends. The CDR3 is 15 residues long. The CDR3 spells CASSQDTAGAYGYTF. The CDR3, as DNA: TGCGCCAGCAGCCAAGATACTGCGGGAGCCTATGGCTACACCTTC.

The rearrangement uses TRBV11-3 and TRBJ2-7, with D perhaps matching TRBD2 (6 bases). The CDR3 loop spans 13 amino acids. Trimming shortened V by 1 base and J by 2 bases, and 6 bases separated the two germline ends. Germline V gives CDR1 SGHNT, CDR2 YENEEA. The CDR3 spells CASSLGEAYEQYF. CDR3 sequence (DNA): TGTGCCAGCAGCTTAGGGGAGGCCTACGAGCAGTACTTC.

This clone was found once. DNA for the CDR3: TGTGCCAGCAGCATGACTAGCGGGGGGCTTTCTCCCTCCGAGCAGTACTTC. Amino acid sequence: CASSMTSGGLSPSEQYF. The genes are TRBV5-5 and TRBJ2-7; 13 bases line up with TRBD2. This CDR3 contains 17 residues. CDR1 and CDR2 from the germline V gene are SGHKS and YYEKEE (reference sequence). Trimming took 4 bases from V and 6 from J; bases not matched to a gene: 13.

The chain couples TRBV4-3 to TRBJ1-1, with D perhaps matching TRBD1 (6 bases). CDR3 length: 15 amino acids. Trimming cost V 3 bases and J 10 bases, with 21 bases left between them. The germline V gene encodes CDR1 LGHNA and CDR2 YSLEER. In DNA form, the CDR3 reads TGCGCCAGCAGCCAGAGCACAGGGCTGTCCCGCGCAGCTTTCTTT. This gives the protein CASSQSTGLSRAAFF.

This rearrangement joins TRBV3-1 (or the pseudogene TRBV3-2) to TRBJ2-7; TRBD1 is a possible D gene (7 bases). The CDR3 extends over 15 amino acids. The V gene's germline CDR1 is LGHDT and CDR2 YNNKEL (reference sequence). V was cut by 4 bases and J by 1 base, with 14 bases left in between. The CDR3, as DNA: TGTGCCAGCAGCCGCGGGACAGCGGGTTCCTACGAGCAGTACTTC. Translating gives CASSRGTAGSYEQYF.

The rearrangement uses TRBV3-1 (or the pseudogene TRBV3-2) and TRBJ2-1; 11 bases align to TRBD2. Trimming took 1 base from V and 7 from J; bases not matched to a gene: 9. CDR3 length: 17 amino acids. CDR1 is LGHDT and CDR2 is YNNKEL in the germline V gene (reference sequence). CDR3 sequence (DNA): TGTGCCAGCAGCCAAGCTATTAGCGGGAGGGGTTTTAATGAGCAGTTCTTC. Translating it yields CASSQAISGRGFNEQFF.

The chain recombines TRBV11-2 with TRBJ1-3; TRBD1 might be the D (5 bases). The CDR3 sequence is 15 residues long. CDR1 and CDR2 (germline): SGHAT, FQNNGV. V lost 6 bases and J 0 bases, leaving 12 bases between the germline ends. CDR3 in DNA: TGTGCCAGCAGGGGAACAGGCAACTCTGGAAACACCATATATTTT. Translated, it gives CASRGTGNSGNTIYF. Drawing the rest from reference TRBV11-2 and TRBJ1-3, the complete variable domain is EAGVAQSPRYKIIEKRQSVAFWCNPISGHATLYWYQQILGQGPKLLIQFQNNGVVDDSQLPKDRFSAERLKGVDSTLKIQPAKLEDSAVYLCASRGTGNSGNTIYFGEGSWLTVV.